One and the same sample provided the 20 T cell receptor beta chains below, sequenced in a study of blood T cell repertoires in COVID-19. Produced via immunoSEQ multiplex PCR; TCRdb's table is partial and in-frame only. The repertoire holds about 280,000 clones, with 80% to 90% as singletons. What was sequenced was peripheral blood. The receptors here all came from a woman aged 45-65 years who had recovered from COVID-19.

The gene calls are TRBV9 and TRBJ2-4; D perhaps matches TRBD2 (6 bases). Germline loops: CDR1 SGDLS, CDR2 YYNGEE. This CDR3 comprises 16 residues. With 4 bases removed from V and 3 bases from J, the gap between germline ends came to 17 bases. The CDR3, as DNA: TGTGCCAGCAGCTCGGGGGAGGAGTTGGGCAAAAACATTCAGTACTTC. Translating gives CASSSGEELGKNIQYF.

J is TRBJ1-3 and V is TRBV5-1; possible D gene TRBD1, 6 bases. With 4 bases removed from V and 3 bases from J, the gap between germline ends came to 11 bases. The CDR3 consists of 14 residues. Germline V gene data show CDR1 as SGHRS and CDR2 as YFSETQ. The CDR3 region has the DNA TGCGCCAGCAGCATTAAACAGGGTGGAAACACCATATATTTT. It encodes CASSIKQGGNTIYF.

The genes are TRBV7-6 and TRBJ2-1, with TRBD2 matching 8 bases. CDR3 length: 18 residues. V lost 2 bases and J lost 4; bases outside the gene matches: 13. CDR1 SGHVS and CDR2 FNYEAQ come from the germline V gene. The CDR3 sequence: CASSLFTAGGPVYNEQFF. The CDR3 DNA is TGTGCCAGCAGCTTATTCACTGCGGGAGGCCCAGTATACAATGAGCAGTTCTTC.

Remarks on this clone: This specimen includes other DNA sequences encoding the same CDR3. The chain employs TRBV27 and TRBJ2-7; D is perhaps TRBD1 (5 bases). This CDR3 is built from 13 residues. V lost 4 bases, J lost 3 bases, and 10 bases lay in between. Germline assignment: CDR1 MNHEY and CDR2 SMNVEV (reference sequence). The CDR3 coding sequence is TGTGCCAGCAGTTCCCAGGGCGGCTACGAGCAGTACTTC. This encodes CASSSQGGYEQYF.

The chain is built from TRBV6-2 or TRBV6-3 and TRBJ1-1; D gene uncertain. The V gene's germline CDR1 is MNHEY and CDR2 SVGEGT. Trimming took 3 bases from V and 1 from J, leaving 9 bases between them. CDR3 length equals 14 residues. The CDR3 region is CASSYGGRNTEAFF. In DNA form, the CDR3 reads TGTGCCAGCAGTTATGGAGGCAGGAACACTGAAGCTTTCTTT.

The V gene is TRBV7-2, the J gene TRBJ1-5, with D unclear. The V end was cut by 0 bases, the J end by 3 bases, with 9 bases between. The CDR3 sequence is 15 residues long. Germline CDR1 and CDR2: SGHTA and FQGNSA. CDR3 sequence reads: CASSLAARNNQPQHF. As DNA, the CDR3 is TGTGCCAGCAGCTTAGCTGCCAGGAACAATCAGCCCCAGCATTTT.

This chain joins TRBV7-2 and TRBJ2-3; 7 nucleotides agree with TRBD2. Trimming took 1 base from V and 6 from J; bases not matched to a gene: 7. Germline V CDR1 and CDR2: SGHTA, FQGNSA. This CDR3 contains 15 residues. The CDR3 region has the DNA TGTGCCAGCAGCTTAGGGCGGGGGACCCCGGATACGCAGTATTTT. Encoded protein: CASSLGRGTPDTQYF.

This clone was observed a few times. The chain is built from TRBV6-5 and TRBJ2-7; 7 bases are a match to TRBD1. This CDR3 has 15 residues. Germline V CDR1 and CDR2: MNHEY, SVGAGI. Unmatched junction bases numbered 13, after V lost 6 bases and J lost 5 bases. CDR3 nucleotide sequence: TGTGCCAGCAGCCAGACGGGTACAGGGGCCCACGAGCAGTACTTC. Translation: CASSQTGTGAHEQYF.

The chain carries TRBV9 and TRBJ2-7; tentatively, D is TRBD1 (7 bases). CDR3 size: 17 residues. Deletions cut 3 bases from V and 5 bases from J, with 24 bases between. The germline gives CDR1 SGDLS, CDR2 YYNGEE. In DNA form, the CDR3 reads TGTGCCAGCAGCGCTGATCCCGGCAGGGGGGCCGGAGACGAGCAGTACTTC. This sequence encodes CASSADPGRGAGDEQYF. Using reference TRBV9 and TRBJ2-7 for the parts outside the CDR3, the full variable domain is DSGVTQTPKHLITATGQRVTLRCSPRSGDLSVYWYQQSLDQGLQFLIQYYNGEERAKGNILERFSAQQFPDLHSELNLSSLELGDSALYFCASSADPGRGAGDEQYFGPGTRLTVT.

The chain recombines TRBV30 with TRBJ2-1; no clear D. This CDR3 contains 12 residues. Trimming left V 2 bases short and J 3 bases short, with 5 bases between. Germline-derived CDR1 and CDR2 are GTSNPN and SVGIG (reference sequence). CDR3 nucleotide sequence: TGTGCCTGGAGTCCAGACTACAATGAGCAGTTCTTC. It codes for CAWSPDYNEQFF.

V usage is TRBV10-3 and J usage is TRBJ1-3, with 7 bases identical to TRBD1. This CDR3 is 16 amino acids long. Germline-derived CDR1 and CDR2 are ENHRY and SYGVKD. V was pared by 0 bases and J by 4 bases, with 6 bases of the junction left unmatched. This chain's CDR3 is CAISESSRGLGNTIYF. The CDR3 DNA is TGTGCCATCAGTGAGTCATCGAGGGGGCTAGGAAACACCATATATTTT.

The gene calls are TRBV6-5 and TRBJ2-7; D may be TRBD1 (5 bases). This CDR3 has 13 amino acids. Germline V CDR1 and CDR2: MNHEY, SVGAGI. V was trimmed by 0 bases and J by 13 bases, leaving 16 bases between them. The CDR3 DNA reads TGTGCCAGCAGTTACTCAAGACGTGGCAGGGTCTACTTC. Encoded protein: CASSYSRRGRVYF.

This clone was picked up one time. This chain connects TRBV25-1 to TRBJ2-7, with D maybe TRBD2 (7 bases). The CDR3 totals 16 residues. CDR1 is MGHDK, CDR2 SYGVNS, per germline. With 4 bases removed from V and 3 bases from J, the gap between germline ends came to 19 bases. The chain's CDR3 is CASSVYGGRLGYEQYF. The CDR3 region has the DNA TGTGCCAGCAGTGTATACGGGGGGCGATTAGGCTACGAGCAGTACTTC.

The V call is TRBV28, the J call TRBJ1-3; possible D gene TRBD1, 5 bases. The V gene lost 6 bases and the J gene lost 4 bases, with 16 bases spanning the gap. The CDR3 is made up of 15 amino acids. The V gene's germline CDR1 is MDHEN and CDR2 SYDVKM. The CDR3 coding sequence is TGTGCCAGCAGCCAGGGCAGGGTAACAGGAAACACCATATATTTT. This translates into CASSQGRVTGNTIYF.

The chain joins TRBV19 to TRBJ1-3; D is unclear. This CDR3 spans 14 amino acids. Per germline, CDR1 LNHDA and CDR2 SQIVND (reference sequence). With 5 bases removed from V and 0 bases from J, the gap between germline ends came to 8 bases. The DNA of the CDR3 is TGTGCCAGTAGTGTCATGAGCTCTGGAAACACCATATATTTT. Protein sequence: CASSVMSSGNTIYF.

This chain joins TRBV7-9 and TRBJ2-6, with a possible D match to TRBD2 (6 bases). The CDR3 consists of 17 residues. The germline V and J ends were trimmed by 5 bases and 0 bases, with 14 bases remaining between them. The germline gives CDR1 SEHNR, CDR2 FQNEAQ (reference sequence). The CDR3 DNA sequence: TGTGCCAGCAGCCTGCGGGGTATGGGCTCTGGGGCCAACGTCCTGACTTTC. Translating it yields CASSLRGMGSGANVLTF.

This clone was counted only a few times. The J gene is TRBJ2-7, the V gene TRBV29-1; D call uncertain. The CDR3 totals 12 residues. V lost 3 bases and J 3 bases, leaving 9 bases between the germline ends. Germline CDR1 reads SQVTM; CDR2 reads ANQGSEA. CDR3 bases: TGCAGCGTTGAGATGGCAGACTACGAGCAGTACTTC. Translated: CSVEMADYEQYF.

This clone was seen only once. This chain connects TRBV28 to TRBJ2-5; possibly TRBD2 for D (6 bases). The CDR3 totals 17 residues. The germline CDR1 and CDR2 sequences are MDHEN and SYDVKM. Trimming cost V 5 bases and J 0 bases, with 19 bases left between them. CDR3 bases: TGTGCCAGCAGTCCTGGGCTGACTAGACCTAACCAAGAGACCCAGTACTTC. Translation gives CASSPGLTRPNQETQYF.

The rearrangement uses TRBV7-7 and TRBJ2-7; 9 nucleotides match TRBD1. CDR1 is SSHAT and CDR2 is FNYEAQ in the germline V gene (reference sequence). J was trimmed by 5 bases and V by 2 bases; bases with no gene match: 7. CDR3 size: 15 residues. CDR3 loop: CASSLSSQGAHEQYF. The CDR3 nucleotides read TGTGCCAGCAGCTTAAGCTCACAGGGGGCACACGAGCAGTACTTC.

The J gene is TRBJ1-2, the V gene TRBV28; possible D gene TRBD1, 6 bases. In germline, CDR1 is MDHEN, CDR2 SYDVKM. Trimming took 7 bases from V and 4 from J, leaving 13 bases between them. The CDR3 totals 13 residues. This CDR3 is CASTGGQFYGYTF. CDR3 nucleotides: TGTGCCAGCACCGGTGGACAGTTCTATGGCTACACCTTC.